The 5 T cell receptor beta chains reported below all come from one sample, sequenced in a study of blood T cells in healthy people across ages (dated by TCRdb to between 2014 and 2017). Libraries were constructed by 5' RACE. The instrument given in TCRdb is Illumina HiSeq 2500. A second PCR of about 6 to 11 cycles was performed with a sample-barcoded 5' primer and a J-beta primer mix. The public reads were quality trimmed at Q25 with fastp and then assembled into clones with MiXCR by TCRdb, keeping productive beta chains. Entries are consolidated by CDR3 protein sequence, retaining the most common genes and DNA. The sample profile shows about 930,000 distinct CDR3 sequences; about 27% of them were found once. About a tenth of the sample comes from the top ten. These data also featured in a second study, about T cells of mothers and their children.

The source material was blood. These receptors came from a woman aged 40 to 50 in good health.

This chain connects TRBV6-5 to TRBJ2-5; D remains unclear. The V end lost 1 base, the J end lost 5 bases, and 8 bases lay between the germline ends. The CDR3 has 13 amino acids. Germline V lookup: CDR1 MNHEY, CDR2 SVGAGI. This CDR3 is CASSYWRRETQYF. In nucleotides, the CDR3 is TGTGCCAGCAGTTACTGGCGTCGCGAGACCCAGTACTTC.

The chain couples TRBV14 to TRBJ2-1, with D perhaps matching TRBD1 (5 bases). The length of the CDR3 is 14 residues. V was trimmed by 4 bases and J by 9 bases, leaving 16 bases between them. Germline V gene data show CDR1 as SGHDN and CDR2 as FVKESK. The CDR3 DNA reads as TGTGCCAGCAGCCCCCACCTCAGGGCTCCTGAGCAGTTCTTC. Residues: CASSPHLRAPEQFF.

The chain combines TRBV12-3 or TRBV12-4 with TRBJ2-7; 9 bases are shared with TRBD1. The CDR3 extends over 13 amino acids. V trimming: 5 bases; J trimming: 7 bases; junction bases outside the gene matches: 6. The CDR3 DNA reads as TGTGCCAGCAGTCCGGACAGGGGCAATGAGCAGTACTTC. It encodes CASSPDRGNEQYF.

The chain is built from TRBV6-2 or TRBV6-3 and TRBJ1-5; D unresolved. Germline CDR1 reads MNHEY; CDR2 reads SVGEGT. The ends were cut back, 6 bases at V and 3 bases at J, with 6 bases in the middle. There are 12 residues in the CDR3. CDR3 amino acids: CASSEYNQPQHF. CDR3 DNA sequence: TGTGCCAGCAGCGAATACAATCAGCCCCAGCATTTT.

This clonotype has just a few counts. The chain uses TRBV5-1 and TRBJ2-4, with D unresolved. In germline, CDR1 is SGHRS, CDR2 YFSETQ. The CDR3 has 14 residues. Trimming took off 4 bases at V and 7 bases at J, with 15 bases between the two ends. DNA for the CDR3: TGCGCCAGCAGCGTCGACACGACTCGGAACATTCAGTACTTC. It translates to CASSVDTTRNIQYF.